The clone carrying this T cell receptor beta chain appeared once. The data belong to a study of shared T cell receptors in the human thymus. Sequenced by immunoSEQ multiplex PCR; TCRdb stores in-frame clones only, minus some. This table has under 850,000 clones, 88% appearing once. The CDR3 is 16 residues long. V was shortened by 0 bases and J by 2 bases, with 13 bases between the two germline ends. CDR1 is LNHDA and CDR2 is SQIVND in the germline V gene (reference sequence). This sample also belongs to another study, concerning human thymus T cells. From that second work: Related work showed strongly overlapping thymic repertoires across unrelated individuals.

The chain employs TRBV19 and TRBJ1-1; D uncertain. This receptor was identified in a boy under two years old with a congenital heart defect. Sequences were obtained from thymocytes. The CDR3 DNA reads TGTGCCAGTAGTATAGATCGTGGGAGACTAAACACTGAAGCTTTCTTT. Translating it yields CASSIDRGRLNTEAFF.